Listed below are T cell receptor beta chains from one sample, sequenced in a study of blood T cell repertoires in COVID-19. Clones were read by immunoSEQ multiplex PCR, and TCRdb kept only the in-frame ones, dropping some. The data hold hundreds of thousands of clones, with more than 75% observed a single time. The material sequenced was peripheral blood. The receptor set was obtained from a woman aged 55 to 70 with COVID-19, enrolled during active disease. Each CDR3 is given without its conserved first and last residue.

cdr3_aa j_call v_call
ASSLARDNEQF TRBJ2-1 TRBV7-2
ASSNSGQGASYNSPLH TRBJ1-6 TRBV5-5
ASSPSLGTQNSPLH TRBJ1-6 TRBV18
ASSSRTGTRKLF TRBJ1-4 TRBV5-8
ASSASGTGGTDTQY TRBJ2-3 TRBV5-1
ASSQWTGGHGYT TRBJ1-2 TRBV23-1
ASSLTGRNYGYT TRBJ1-2 TRBV7-9
ASSLDSPEVAEAF TRBJ1-1 TRBV5-1
ASSAYTGLSSYEQY TRBJ2-7 TRBV5-1
AWSRTGGTAEAF TRBJ1-1 TRBV30
ASSVEGAAGNTIY TRBJ1-3 TRBV9
ASAPSESYGYT TRBJ1-2 TRBV19
SVVKAGSYT TRBJ1-2 TRBV29-1
ASSAGHVYEQY TRBJ2-7 TRBV9
ASSVVWDGSEAF TRBJ1-1 TRBV9
ASSYSMRAQGAF TRBJ1-1 TRBV6-5
ASSVAGGTNTGELF TRBJ2-2 TRBV6-2/TRBV6-3
ASSQQGPPGELF TRBJ2-2 TRBV11-2
ASNLGGAQDEKLF TRBJ1-4 TRBV2
ASSMTGGITEAF TRBJ1-1 TRBV19